Below are 12 T cell receptor beta chains sequenced from a single sample in a study of CD8 T cells in ankylosing spondylitis. MiXCR, applied by TCRdb to the 5' RACE reads, yields one record per CDR3 protein. The table lists some 140,000 distinct CDR3 sequences, about 7% of them singletons. Sequencing was carried out using blood, either unsorted or a sorted T cell fraction (not recorded which). The source of these receptors is a female donor with ankylosing spondylitis or in good health (not recorded which).

This clonotype was counted ten times or more. This sequence joins TRBV20-1 and TRBJ2-1, with 8 bases aligning to TRBD1. CDR3 length equals 16 residues. Germline V gene sequence: CDR1 DFQATT, CDR2 SNEGSKA (reference sequence). The V segment lost 0 bases and the J segment 9 bases; nucleotides outside the gene matches: 13. CDR3 in amino acids: CSARDRPRDRGGEQFF. CDR3 in DNA: TGCAGTGCTAGAGACCGCCCCCGAGACAGGGGAGGTGAGCAGTTCTTC.

This clonotype was counted many times. This chain uses TRBV5-6 with TRBJ1-3, with 7 positions matching TRBD1. V lost 7 bases to trimming and J lost 0 bases; unmatched junction nucleotides: 7. Germline loops: CDR1 SGHDT, CDR2 YYEEEE. The CDR3 is 15 residues long. The chain's CDR3 is CASGWTGRSGNTIYF. As DNA, the CDR3 is TGTGCCAGCGGGTGGACAGGCCGCTCTGGAAACACCATATATTTT.

This clonotype appeared many times. The chain joins TRBV28 to TRBJ1-4, with D uncertain. In germline, CDR1 is MDHEN, CDR2 SYDVKM. Trimming took off 7 bases at V and 10 bases at J, with 13 bases between the two ends. The CDR3 is made up of 12 amino acids. As DNA, the CDR3 is TGTGCCAGCACCCCCCTCTTGGGAAAACTGTTTTTT. Translation: CASTPLLGKLFF.

This clonotype has only a few counts. This may come from a read error, since a much larger clone is one base off. The V and J genes are TRBV5-1 and TRBJ1-1; D remains ambiguous. The V end lost 0 bases, the J end lost 4 bases, and 10 bases lay between the germline ends. Germline-derived CDR1 and CDR2 are SGHRS and YFSETQ. The CDR3 consists of 14 residues. The CDR3 spells CASSLEGIATEAFF. CDR3 DNA: TGCGCCAGCAGCTTGGAGGGAATCGCCACTGAAGCTTTCTTT.

This clonotype has only a few counts. This rearrangement joins TRBV5-1 to TRBJ2-1; D possibly uses TRBD1 or TRBD2 (5 bases each). The CDR3 has 16 amino acids. Germline V lookup: CDR1 SGHRS, CDR2 YFSETQ. Trimming pared 0 bases from V and 6 bases from J, leaving 16 bases between. CDR3 loop: CASSLVFGGEPNEQFF. The DNA of the CDR3 is TGCGCCAGCAGCTTGGTATTTGGGGGAGAGCCCAATGAGCAGTTCTTC.

This clonotype was recorded at least ten times. V and J are TRBV27 and TRBJ2-7; TRBD2 might be the D (6 bases). Germline lookup yields CDR1 MNHEY and CDR2 SMNVEV (reference sequence). There are 15 residues in the CDR3. V lost 3 bases, J lost 5 bases, and 17 bases lay in between. The CDR3 DNA follows: TGTGCCAGCAGTTTTCAGGCTAGCGCGTTTAACGAGCAGTACTTC. It encodes CASSFQASAFNEQYF.

This clonotype was detected ten times or more. The chain links TRBV13 to TRBJ1-6, with a tentative D call TRBD1 (6 bases). The CDR3 totals 16 residues. V was shortened by 3 bases and J by 7 bases, with 16 bases between the two germline ends. Per the germline V gene, CDR1 is PRHDT and CDR2 is FYEKMQ (reference sequence). CDR3 bases: TGTGCCAGCAGCTTGCGGCTGGGGGCCGAAAATTCACCCCTCCACTTT. Translation gives CASSLRLGAENSPLHF. The whole variable domain, remainder taken from reference TRBV13 and TRBJ1-6, is AAGVIQSPRHLIKEKRETATLKCYPIPRHDTVYWYQQGPGQDPQFLISFYEKMQSDKGSIPDRFSAQQFSDYHSELNMSSLELGDSALYFCASSLRLGAENSPLHFGNGTRLTVT.

This clonotype was detected many times. This rearrangement joins TRBV25-1 to TRBJ2-7; D remains ambiguous. The CDR3 contains 13 residues. The ends were cut back, 4 bases at V and 5 bases at J, with 12 bases in the middle. Germline CDR1 is MGHDK and CDR2 is SYGVNS. The CDR3: CASSVPGKNEQYF. The CDR3 nucleotides read TGTGCCAGCAGTGTTCCCGGTAAAAACGAGCAGTACTTC.

This clonotype was recorded many times. The CDR3: CASSLVDGPEAFF. Here the CDR3 DNA reads TGTGCCAGCAGCTTGGTGGACGGCCCTGAAGCTTTCTTT. This chain joins TRBV5-6 and TRBJ1-1, with D unclear. V lost 0 bases, J lost 6 bases, and 9 bases lay in between. This CDR3 has 13 residues. Germline CDR1 is SGHDT and CDR2 is YYEEEE.

This clonotype was detected many times. J is TRBJ1-1 and V is TRBV3-1; D is perhaps TRBD1 (6 bases). The CDR3 is made up of 15 amino acids. Germline loops: CDR1 LGHDT, CDR2 YNNKEL (reference sequence). V lost 6 bases to trimming and J lost 5 bases, with 19 bases between them. The CDR3: CASSETVSRGTEAFF. CDR3 sequence (DNA): TGTGCCAGCAGTGAAACAGTATCAAGGGGGACTGAAGCTTTCTTT.

This clonotype has ten or more counts. This chain connects TRBV7-2 to TRBJ2-7; 10 positions agree with TRBD1. V trimming: 3 bases; J trimming: 5 bases; junction bases outside the gene matches: 7. Germline values: CDR1 SGHTA, CDR2 FQGNSA. The CDR3 has 15 residues. The CDR3 loop is CASSLYSTGGDEQYF. The CDR3 region has the DNA TGTGCCAGCAGCTTGTATTCGACAGGGGGCGACGAGCAGTACTTC.

In its sample, this clonotype was seen many times. The V gene is TRBV25-1, the J gene TRBJ1-1, with D perhaps TRBD1 (5 bases). This CDR3 contains 16 residues. Per the germline V gene, CDR1 is MGHDK and CDR2 is SYGVNS. V was cut by 1 base and J by 0 bases, with 12 bases left in between. The CDR3 DNA sequence: TGTGCCAGCAGTGAATCCCCGGCCAGGGTGAACACTGAAGCTTTCTTT. Its protein is CASSESPARVNTEAFF.